What follows are 19 T cell receptor beta chains derived from one specimen sequenced in a study of blood T cell repertoires in COVID-19. Clones were read by immunoSEQ multiplex PCR, and TCRdb kept only the in-frame ones, dropping some. This sample has roughly 570,000 clones, with less than 90% found just once. The sequencing sample was made of peripheral blood. The receptor source for this set is a woman aged 45-59 years with COVID-19, enrolled during active disease.

This clone was detected only a few times. The chain employs TRBV29-1 and TRBJ1-1; a possible D gene is TRBD1 (6 bases). V was pared by 5 bases and J by 5 bases, with 18 bases between. The CDR3 has 14 amino acids. Per germline, CDR1 SQVTM and CDR2 ANQGSEA. This CDR3 is CSVWTDLLETEAFF. The CDR3 nucleotides are TGCAGCGTTTGGACAGACCTCTTAGAGACTGAAGCTTTCTTT.

V gene TRBV27 combines with J gene TRBJ1-1; D call uncertain. Trimming took 5 bases from V and 2 from J, leaving 15 bases between them. This CDR3 spans 15 amino acids. Germline V lookup: CDR1 MNHEY, CDR2 SMNVEV (reference sequence). The CDR3 is CASSVQFGRNTEAFF. CDR3 nucleotides: TGTGCCAGCAGTGTACAGTTCGGTCGAAACACTGAAGCTTTCTTT.

V is TRBV25-1 and J is TRBJ1-6, with 7 bases identical to TRBD1. CDR1 is MGHDK and CDR2 is SYGVNS in the germline V gene. This CDR3 spans 15 amino acids. V was clipped by 4 bases and J by 9 bases; unmatched bases: 9. CDR3 loop: CASSGVDREISPLHF. CDR3 DNA sequence: TGTGCCAGCAGTGGGGTTGACAGGGAGATTTCACCCCTCCACTTT.

The V call is TRBV5-6, the J call TRBJ1-1; perhaps TRBD1 as D (6 bases). Germline CDR1 is SGHDT and CDR2 is YYEEEE. This CDR3 spans 14 amino acids. The germline V and J ends were trimmed by 2 bases and 5 bases, with 13 bases remaining between them. For the CDR3, the DNA is TGTGCCAGCAGCTTCCTCACAGGGACGACTGAAGCTTTCTTT. This sequence encodes CASSFLTGTTEAFF.

Only one count was recorded for this clone. CDR3 nucleotide sequence: TGTGCCAGCAGTGCCACAGGGGTGGACACTGAAGCTTTCTTT. It is translated as CASSATGVDTEAFF. The chain links TRBV27 to TRBJ1-1, with 7 nucleotides matching TRBD1. CDR1 and CDR2 (germline): MNHEY, SMNVEV (reference sequence). The CDR3 consists of 14 residues. V lost 5 bases and J lost 3; bases outside the gene matches: 6.

The chain couples TRBV19 to TRBJ1-6, with no clear D. V was clipped by 2 bases and J by 10 bases, with 15 bases between them. Germline CDR1 and CDR2: LNHDA and SQIVND (reference sequence). The CDR3 covers 15 residues. The CDR3 loop reads CASSIYRRSGSPLHF. Written as DNA, the CDR3 is TGTGCCAGTAGTATATACCGACGGTCAGGATCACCCCTCCACTTT.

The chain combines TRBV7-6 with TRBJ1-1, with a tentative D call TRBD1 (6 bases). Trimming shortened V by 5 bases and J by 0 bases, and 10 bases separated the two germline ends. Germline assignment: CDR1 SGHVS and CDR2 FNYEAQ. The CDR3 contains 14 residues. The CDR3 spells CASSQGWLNTEAFF. Here the CDR3 DNA reads TGTGCCAGCAGCCAGGGGTGGTTGAACACTGAAGCTTTCTTT.

The J gene is TRBJ2-4, the V gene TRBV27, with D uncertain. Trimming took off 6 bases at V and 6 bases at J, with 3 bases between the two ends. From germline, CDR1 is MNHEY and CDR2 SMNVEV (reference sequence). This CDR3 comprises 10 residues. The CDR3 sequence is CASRANIQYF. The CDR3 DNA reads TGTGCCAGCAGGGCAAACATTCAGTACTTC.

The count of this clone is one. The chain links TRBV5-4 to TRBJ1-2; possibly TRBD1 for D (5 bases). Trimming took 2 bases from V and 4 from J, leaving 12 bases between them. The CDR3 is 14 amino acids. The germline CDR1 and CDR2 sequences are SGHNT and YYREEE (reference sequence). The CDR3 is CASSFQGSSYGYTF. In nucleotides, the CDR3 is TGTGCCAGCAGCTTCCAGGGATCCTCCTATGGCTACACCTTC.

This chain uses TRBV19 with TRBJ1-5; no definite D call. CDR3 size: 12 residues. CDR1 LNHDA and CDR2 SQIVND come from the germline V gene (reference sequence). V was clipped by 7 bases and J by 1 base, with 5 bases between them. CDR3 residues: CASTASNQPQHF. For the CDR3, the DNA is TGTGCCAGTACCGCGAGCAATCAGCCCCAGCATTTT.

The genes are TRBV2 and TRBJ2-1; possibly TRBD1 for D (6 bases). V lost 1 base, J lost 6 bases, and 7 bases lay in between. Looked up from germline, CDR1 is SNHLY and CDR2 is FYNNEI. The CDR3 extends over 13 amino acids. The DNA of the CDR3 is TGTGCCAGCAGTGAAGAACAGGGCAATGAGCAGTTCTTC. This gives the protein CASSEEQGNEQFF.

The V and J genes are TRBV2 and TRBJ2-7, with D hard to call. Germline V gene lookup returns CDR1 SNHLY and CDR2 FYNNEI. Trimming took 6 bases from V and 4 from J, leaving 7 bases between them. This CDR3 has 11 residues. CDR3 loop: CASRYSYEQYF. For the CDR3, the DNA is TGTGCCAGCAGGTACAGTTACGAGCAGTACTTC.

V gene TRBV7-9 combines with J gene TRBJ2-7, with D possibly being TRBD1 (5 bases). This CDR3 comprises 15 residues. Trimming pared 1 base from V and 4 bases from J, leaving 14 bases between. Germline lookup yields CDR1 SEHNR and CDR2 FQNEAQ (reference sequence). CDR3 region: CASSLDHTDRYEQYF. The CDR3 DNA is TGTGCCAGCAGCTTAGACCACACAGACAGATACGAGCAGTACTTC.

The CDR3 here is CASSWSRNNSPLHF. The CDR3 nucleotides are TGTGCCAGCTCATGGAGCAGAAATAATTCACCCCTCCACTTT. The V and J genes are TRBV6-5 and TRBJ1-6; D gene unclear. Trimming cost V 8 bases and J 5 bases, with 13 bases left between them. The CDR3 is 14 residues long. Germline values: CDR1 MNHEY, CDR2 SVGAGI.

CDR3 sequence reads: CASSPRISYEQYF. The CDR3 region has the DNA TGTGCCAGCAGCCCGAGAATTTCCTACGAGCAGTACTTC. J is TRBJ2-7 and V is TRBV5-5; D remains ambiguous. Germline V gene data show CDR1 as SGHKS and CDR2 as YYEKEE (reference sequence). The CDR3 totals 13 residues. V was cut by 4 bases and J by 1 base, with 9 bases left in between.

This chain uses TRBV2 with TRBJ2-5; 8 bases align to TRBD2. CDR1 and CDR2 (germline): SNHLY, FYNNEI. J gave up 4 bases and V 8 bases, and 12 bases lay outside the gene matches. The CDR3 runs to 15 residues. In DNA form, the CDR3 reads TGTGCCAGCGTTAGACCTAGCGGGCCTTCAGAGACCCAGTACTTC. Amino acids: CASVRPSGPSETQYF. The variable domain in full, completed from reference TRBV2 and TRBJ2-5, reads EPEVTQTPSHQVTQMGQEVILRCVPISNHLYFYWYRQILGQKVEFLVSFYNNEISEKSEIFDDQFSVERPDGSNFTLKIRSTKLEDSAMYFCASVRPSGPSETQYFGPGTRLLVL.

Only a few counts were recorded for this clone. The V and J genes are TRBV27 and TRBJ1-3; a weak D match, TRBD1 (5 bases). CDR1 MNHEY and CDR2 SMNVEV come from the germline V gene (reference sequence). V dropped 2 bases and J dropped 4 bases, with 12 bases sitting between them. The CDR3 length is 15 residues. The CDR3 DNA is TGTGCCAGCAGTTTAGACAGAACGAGAGGAAACACCATATATTTT. Protein product: CASSLDRTRGNTIYF.

V is TRBV30 and J is TRBJ1-1; possibly TRBD1 for D (6 bases). V lost 1 base, J lost 5 bases, and 14 bases lay in between. Germline CDR1 and CDR2: GTSNPN and SVGIG (reference sequence). The CDR3 runs to 14 residues. CDR3 in amino acids: CAWSAVGRGTEAFF. CDR3 sequence (DNA): TGTGCCTGGAGTGCAGTAGGGAGGGGGACTGAAGCTTTCTTT. Filled out from reference TRBV30 and TRBJ1-1, the complete variable domain reads SQTIHQWPATLVQPVGSPLSLECTVEGTSNPNLYWYRQAAGRGLQLLFYSVGIGQISSEVPQNLSASRPQDRQFILSSKKLLLSDSGFYLCAWSAVGRGTEAFFGQGTRLTVV.

This chain connects TRBV7-3 to TRBJ2-1, with TRBD2 identical over 8 bases. This CDR3 comprises 15 residues. V dropped 2 bases and J dropped 2; count of bases not matched to a gene: 2. CDR1 is SGHTA, CDR2 FQGTGA, per germline. CDR3 sequence reads: CASSLASGPYNEQFF. The CDR3 DNA reads as TGTGCCAGCAGCTTAGCTAGCGGGCCCTACAATGAGCAGTTCTTC. The whole variable domain, remainder taken from reference TRBV7-3 and TRBJ2-1, is GAGVSQTPSNKVTEKGKYVELRCDPISGHTALYWYRQSLGQGPEFLIYFQGTGAADDSGLPNDRFFAVRPEGSVSTLKIQRTERGDSAVYLCASSLASGPYNEQFFGPGTRLTVL.